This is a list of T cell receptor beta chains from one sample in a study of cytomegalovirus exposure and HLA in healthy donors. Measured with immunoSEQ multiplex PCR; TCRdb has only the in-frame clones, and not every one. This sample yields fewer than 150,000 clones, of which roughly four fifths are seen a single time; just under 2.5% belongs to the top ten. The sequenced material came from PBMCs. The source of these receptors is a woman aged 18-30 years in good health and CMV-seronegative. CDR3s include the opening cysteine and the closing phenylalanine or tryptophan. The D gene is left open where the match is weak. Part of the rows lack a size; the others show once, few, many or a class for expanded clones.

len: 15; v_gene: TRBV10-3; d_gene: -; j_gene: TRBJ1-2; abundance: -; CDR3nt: TGTGCCATCAGCTCACTTACAGGGAAAAGCTATGGCTACACCTTC; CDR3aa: CAISSLTGKSYGYTF
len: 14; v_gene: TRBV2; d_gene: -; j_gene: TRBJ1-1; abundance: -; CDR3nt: TGTGCCAGCAGTTACAGGGCCTTGAACACTGAAGCTTTCTTT; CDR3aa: CASSYRALNTEAFF
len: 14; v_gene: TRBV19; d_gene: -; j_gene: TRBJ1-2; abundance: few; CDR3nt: TGTGCCAGTAGTATAAACAGGGATAACTATGGCTACACCTTC; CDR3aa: CASSINRDNYGYTF
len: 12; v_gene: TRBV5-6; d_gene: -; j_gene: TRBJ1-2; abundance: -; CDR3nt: TGTGCCAGCAGCCTGTGGACAGCTGGCTACACCTTC; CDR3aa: CASSLWTAGYTF
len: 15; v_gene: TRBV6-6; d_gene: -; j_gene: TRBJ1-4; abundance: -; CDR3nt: TGTGCCAGCAGTTACCCCGAACAGGGTGGTGAAAAACTGTTTTTT; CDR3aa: CASSYPEQGGEKLFF
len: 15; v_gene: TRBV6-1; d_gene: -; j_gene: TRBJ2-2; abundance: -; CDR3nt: TGTGCCAGCAGTACGCAGGGGGGTGTAGGCGGGGAGCTGTTTTTT; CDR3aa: CASSTQGGVGGELFF
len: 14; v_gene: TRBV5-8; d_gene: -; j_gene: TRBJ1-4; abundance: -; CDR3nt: TGTGCCAGCAGCTTCCGCGCAACTAATGAAAAACTGTTTTTT; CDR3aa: CASSFRATNEKLFF
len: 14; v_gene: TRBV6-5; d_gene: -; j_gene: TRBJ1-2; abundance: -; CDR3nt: TGTGCCAGCAGTTATGCCGTGGAGGCCTATGGCTACACCTTC; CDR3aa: CASSYAVEAYGYTF
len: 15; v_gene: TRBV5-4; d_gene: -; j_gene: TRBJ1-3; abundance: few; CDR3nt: TGTGCCAGCAGTTTGGATCAGGGTTCTGGAAACACCATATATTTT; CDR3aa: CASSLDQGSGNTIYF
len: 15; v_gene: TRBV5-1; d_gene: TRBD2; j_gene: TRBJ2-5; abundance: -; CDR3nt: TGCGCCAGCAGCTGGGGGACTAGCCTCCAAGAGACCCAGTACTTC; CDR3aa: CASSWGTSLQETQYF
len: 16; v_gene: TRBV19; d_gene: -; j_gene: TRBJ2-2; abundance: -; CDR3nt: TGTGCCAGTAGTATAGGTTCCGGGGTTGGGACCGGGGAGCTGTTTTTT; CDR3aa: CASSIGSGVGTGELFF
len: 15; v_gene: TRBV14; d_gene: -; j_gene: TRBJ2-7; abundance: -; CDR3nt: TGTGCCAGCAGCCAAGATGTATCGGGAATCGGCGAGCAGTACTTC; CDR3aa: CASSQDVSGIGEQYF
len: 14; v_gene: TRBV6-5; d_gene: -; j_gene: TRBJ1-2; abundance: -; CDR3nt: TGTGCCAGCAGTTACGCTACAGGGTCCAGCGGCTACACCTTC; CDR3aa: CASSYATGSSGYTF
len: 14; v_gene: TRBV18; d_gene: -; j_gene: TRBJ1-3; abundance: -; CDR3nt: TGTGCCAGCTCACGCGTAGAGTCTGGAAACACCATATATTTT; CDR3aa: CASSRVESGNTIYF
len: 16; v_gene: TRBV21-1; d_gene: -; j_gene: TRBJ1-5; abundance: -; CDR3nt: TGTGCCAGCAGCAAACCCGGAGGGATCAGCAATCAGCCCCAGCATTTT; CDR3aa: CASSKPGGISNQPQHF
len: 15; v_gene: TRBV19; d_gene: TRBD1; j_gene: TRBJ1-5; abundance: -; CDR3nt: TGTGCCAGTAGTATAGAGGGACAGGGAGGTCAGCCCCAGCATTTT; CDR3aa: CASSIEGQGGQPQHF
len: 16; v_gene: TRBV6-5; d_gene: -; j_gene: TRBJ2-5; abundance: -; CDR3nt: TGTGCCAGCAGTTGCACCGTCGACAGGAGTCTAGAGACCCAGTACTTC; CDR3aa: CASSCTVDRSLETQYF
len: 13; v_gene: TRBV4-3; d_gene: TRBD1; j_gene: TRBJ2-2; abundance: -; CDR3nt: TGCGCCAGCAGCCCACAGGGGACCGGGGAGCTGTTTTTT; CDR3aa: CASSPQGTGELFF
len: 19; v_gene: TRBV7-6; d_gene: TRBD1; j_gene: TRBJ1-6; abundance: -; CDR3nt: TGTGCCAGCAGCCCTACCCGACAGGGACCTTACTCCTATAATTCACCCCTCCACTTT; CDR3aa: CASSPTRQGPYSYNSPLHF